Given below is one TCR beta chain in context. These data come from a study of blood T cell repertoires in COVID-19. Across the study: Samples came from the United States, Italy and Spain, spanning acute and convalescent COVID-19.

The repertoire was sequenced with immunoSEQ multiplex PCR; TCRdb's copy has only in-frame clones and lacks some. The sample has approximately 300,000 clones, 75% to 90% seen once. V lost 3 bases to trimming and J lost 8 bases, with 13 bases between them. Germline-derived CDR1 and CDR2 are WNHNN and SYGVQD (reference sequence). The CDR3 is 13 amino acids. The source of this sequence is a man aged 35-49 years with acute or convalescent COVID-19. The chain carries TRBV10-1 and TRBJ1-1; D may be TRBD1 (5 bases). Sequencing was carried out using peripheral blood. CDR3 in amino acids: CASSDREAGEAFF. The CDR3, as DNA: TGCGCCAGCAGTGACAGGGAGGCCGGGGAAGCTTTCTTT.